Below, 24 T cell receptor beta chains from the same sample are listed, as sequenced in a study of T cell changes during pregnancy in multiple sclerosis. The data were produced by immunoSEQ multiplex PCR, yet TCRdb's version contains in-frame clones alone and is incomplete. The table lists approximately 58,000 clones, about nine tenths of them singletons, with more than 0.15% in the top ten. Sequences were derived from CD4+ T cells from peripheral blood mononuclear cells, sampled after pregnancy. Source of these receptors: a female donor in good health, enrolled as a control in a pregnancy study.

This clone came up a few times. This chain uses TRBV6-1 with TRBJ2-3; no firm D call. Germline CDR1 reads MNHNS; CDR2 reads SASEGT. Trimming took 0 bases from V and 8 from J, leaving 6 bases between them. The CDR3 spans 12 residues. The CDR3 here is CASSEAIGTQYF. DNA for the CDR3: TGTGCCAGCAGTGAAGCGATCGGTACGCAGTATTTT.

This clone was found once. The chain recombines TRBV6-1 with TRBJ1-2, with TRBD1 matching 7 bases. Trimming took 4 bases from V and 4 from J; bases not matched to a gene: 3. Germline values: CDR1 MNHNS, CDR2 SASEGT. The CDR3 contains 13 residues. The DNA of the CDR3 is TGTGCCAGCAGTGGGACAGGCTTCTATGGCTACACCTTC. Translation gives CASSGTGFYGYTF.

The rearrangement uses TRBV19 and TRBJ2-1; the match to TRBD2 covers 10 bases. The CDR3 is 16 residues long. The V gene end was trimmed by 2 bases and the J gene end by 9 bases; junction bases not matched to a gene: 10. The germline CDR1 and CDR2 sequences are LNHDA and SQIVND (reference sequence). The CDR3 sequence is CASSIILGASGGEQFF. CDR3 coding DNA: TGTGCCAGTAGTATAATTCTCGGGGCTAGCGGGGGTGAGCAGTTCTTC.

This sequence joins TRBV5-6 and TRBJ2-7; 7 bases match TRBD1. Trimming at V came to 2 bases and at J to 4 bases, leaving 0 bases not matched to a gene. CDR1 and CDR2 from the germline V gene are SGHDT and YYEEEE. The CDR3 runs to 12 residues. CDR3: CASSLQGYEQYF. For the CDR3, the DNA is TGTGCCAGCAGCTTACAGGGGTACGAGCAGTACTTC.

The CDR3 reads CASRVGHSGNTGELFF. The CDR3 nucleotides are TGTGCCAGCAGAGTTGGACACTCCGGGAACACCGGGGAGCTGTTTTTT. The chain combines TRBV2 with TRBJ2-2, with a weak D call TRBD1 (5 bases). Trimming left V 6 bases short and J 1 base short, with 15 bases between. The CDR3 spans 16 residues. Germline values: CDR1 SNHLY, CDR2 FYNNEI.

This sequence joins TRBV29-1 and TRBJ1-1; D is possibly TRBD1 (6 bases). V lost 2 bases to trimming and J lost 4 bases, with 14 bases between them. There are 14 residues in the CDR3. Germline CDR1 reads SQVTM; CDR2 reads ANQGSEA. The CDR3 region is CSVELAGHFTEAFF. CDR3 coding DNA: TGCAGCGTTGAATTAGCGGGACACTTCACTGAAGCTTTCTTT.

The chain employs TRBV18 and TRBJ2-5, with a possible D match to TRBD1 (6 bases). Trimming removed 6 bases from V and 2 bases from J, with 10 bases in between. The CDR3 length is 13 residues. Germline CDR1 KGHSH, CDR2 LQKENI. The CDR3 coding sequence is TGTGCCAGCTCCCTTGGACAGCAAGAGACCCAGTACTTC. This translates into CASSLGQQETQYF.

The CDR3 DNA reads as TGCGCCAGCAGCCAAGATTCCAGGAACACTGAAGCTTTCTTT. Its protein is CASSQDSRNTEAFF. V and J are TRBV4-3 and TRBJ1-1; D remains unclear. CDR3 length: 14 residues. V was trimmed by 0 bases and J by 1 base, leaving 6 bases between them. Germline V gene lookup returns CDR1 LGHNA and CDR2 YSLEER.

The chain links TRBV5-5 to TRBJ2-7, with TRBD1 identical over 9 bases. J lost 2 bases, V lost 0 bases, and 3 bases had no gene match. Germline CDR1 and CDR2: SGHKS and YYEKEE (reference sequence). The CDR3 loop spans 15 amino acids. CDR3 protein: CASSLVGTGTYEQYF. CDR3 coding DNA: TGTGCCAGCAGCTTGGTGGGGACAGGGACCTACGAGCAGTACTTC. Full variable domain (outside the CDR3, taken from reference TRBV5-5 and TRBJ2-7): DAGVTQSPTHLIKTRGQQVTLRCSPISGHKSVSWYQQVLGQGPQFIFQYYEKEERGRGNFPDRFSARQFPNYSSELNVNALLLGDSALYLCASSLVGTGTYEQYFGPGTRLTVT.

The V gene is TRBV6-4, the J gene TRBJ1-6; TRBD1 aligns across 7 bases. Trimming took 3 bases from V and 11 from J; bases not matched to a gene: 7. The length of the CDR3 is 14 residues. In germline, CDR1 is MRHNA, CDR2 SNTAGT. The CDR3 reads CASSEEQGRTPLHF. As DNA, the CDR3 is TGTGCCAGCAGTGAGGAACAGGGGAGGACACCCCTCCACTTT.

This clone has only one observation. The CDR3 loop reads CASSLVGQVEQYF. In DNA form, the CDR3 reads TGTGCCAGCAGCTTGGTTGGTCAGGTTGAGCAGTACTTC. The J gene is TRBJ2-7, the V gene TRBV5-4; D gene ambiguous. V lost 0 bases, J lost 7 bases, and 11 bases lay in between. CDR3 size: 13 residues. The germline gives CDR1 SGHNT, CDR2 YYREEE (reference sequence).

This rearrangement joins TRBV5-5 to TRBJ2-5; unclear D gene. The CDR3 totals 17 residues. V dropped 0 bases and J dropped 5 bases, with 20 bases sitting between them. CDR1 is SGHKS, CDR2 YYEKEE, per germline (reference sequence). The CDR3 nucleotides read TGTGCCAGCAGCTTGGCCGTTACAGAGCCCGCAATGGAGACCCAGTACTTC. It codes for CASSLAVTEPAMETQYF.

The V and J genes are TRBV6-6 and TRBJ2-7; weak D call: TRBD1 (5 bases). Trimming removed 5 bases at V and 3 bases at J, with 20 bases between. Looked up from germline, CDR1 is MNHNY and CDR2 is SVGAGI (reference sequence). The CDR3 has 16 residues. CDR3 bases: TGTGCCAGCAGTCCTGCTGGGCAGGGTGGTCTCTACGAGCAGTACTTC. Its protein product is CASSPAGQGGLYEQYF.

The rearrangement joins TRBV18 to TRBJ2-1, with unresolved D. Looked up from germline, CDR1 is KGHSH and CDR2 is LQKENI. V was trimmed by 3 bases and J by 6 bases, leaving 12 bases between them. This CDR3 comprises 14 residues. The CDR3 loop reads CASSPGRQFNEQFF. CDR3 DNA sequence: TGTGCCAGCTCACCGGGCAGGCAATTCAATGAGCAGTTCTTC.

The genes are TRBV7-9 and TRBJ2-5, with D hard to call. Per germline, CDR1 SEHNR and CDR2 FQNEAQ (reference sequence). V was trimmed by 1 base and J by 0 bases, leaving 12 bases between them. The CDR3 runs to 16 residues. CDR3 sequence (DNA): TGTGCCAGCAGCTTAGTTCAGAATTCTTACCAAGAGACCCAGTACTTC. Translation: CASSLVQNSYQETQYF.

The chain carries TRBV5-6 and TRBJ2-4; 7 nucleotides line up with TRBD2. The CDR3 runs 14 residues. The germline V gene encodes CDR1 SGHDT and CDR2 YYEEEE. The junction had 6 bases not matched to a gene; V was cut back by 1 base and J by 8 bases. The CDR3 loop reads CASSLSGTKDIQYF. DNA for the CDR3: TGTGCCAGCAGCTTGTCCGGGACTAAGGACATTCAGTACTTC.

This chain connects TRBV5-6 to TRBJ1-2; a possible D gene is TRBD1 (5 bases). The CDR3 runs to 16 residues. With 0 bases removed from V and 2 bases from J, the gap between germline ends came to 14 bases. Germline V gene lookup returns CDR1 SGHDT and CDR2 YYEEEE. The CDR3 loop reads CASSLGGRGGNYGYTF. DNA of the CDR3: TGTGCCAGCAGCTTGGGGGGCCGGGGAGGAAACTATGGCTACACCTTC.

The CDR3 here is CASSLAGEIHGYTF. The CDR3 region has the DNA TGTGCCAGCAGCTTGGCGGGGGAGATCCATGGCTACACCTTC. This chain uses TRBV5-4 with TRBJ1-2; D might be TRBD1 (5 bases). Trimming took 0 bases from V and 6 from J, leaving 12 bases between them. This CDR3 has 14 residues. The germline V gene has CDR1 SGHNT and CDR2 YYREEE (reference sequence).

The chain employs TRBV4-2 and TRBJ2-1; 10 bases match TRBD2. Germline loops: CDR1 LGHNA, CDR2 YNFKEQ. V dropped 1 base and J dropped 4; count of bases not matched to a gene: 4. This CDR3 has 16 residues. CDR3 protein: CASSQGTSGRYNEQFF. The DNA of the CDR3 is TGTGCCAGCAGCCAAGGGACTAGCGGAAGGTACAATGAGCAGTTCTTC.

This clone showed up just once. The CDR3 coding sequence is TGTGCCAGCAGTGAAGGGGGGGGGAAACCCGGAAACATTCAGTACTTC. Translating gives CASSEGGGKPGNIQYF. The chain has TRBV2 and TRBJ2-4, with TRBD2 matching over 7 bases. The V and J ends lost 1 base and 6 bases, in that order; junction bases with no gene match: 9. CDR3 size: 16 residues. Germline-derived CDR1 and CDR2 are SNHLY and FYNNEI.

This chain connects TRBV19 to TRBJ1-4, with D perhaps matching TRBD1 (5 bases). Germline CDR1 and CDR2: LNHDA and SQIVND (reference sequence). This CDR3 is 15 amino acids long. V was trimmed by 3 bases and J by 9 bases, leaving 17 bases between them. CDR3 DNA: TGTGCCAGTAGTATCGGAGGGACTGGAATGAAAAAACTGTTTTTT. It codes for CASSIGGTGMKKLFF.

This rearrangement joins TRBV14 to TRBJ1-6; TRBD1 might be the D (5 bases). CDR1 is SGHDN, CDR2 FVKESK, per germline. V was pared by 0 bases and J by 10 bases, with 10 bases between. The CDR3 length is 14 residues. The CDR3 region is CASSQDREASPLHF. The DNA for the CDR3 is TGTGCCAGCAGCCAAGACAGGGAGGCCTCACCCCTCCACTTT. Combining the CDR3 with reference TRBV14 and TRBJ1-6 gives the whole variable domain EAGVTQFPSHSVIEKGQTVTLRCDPISGHDNLYWYRRVMGKEIKFLLHFVKESKQDESGMPNNRFLAERTGGTYSTLKVQPAELEDSGVYFCASSQDREASPLHFGNGTRLTVT.

The CDR3 region is CASSRDRETFREQFF. As DNA, the CDR3 is TGTGCCAGCAGTCGGGACAGGGAGACGTTTAGGGAGCAGTTCTTC. The chain has TRBV2 and TRBJ2-1; 9 nucleotides match TRBD1. Germline-derived CDR1 and CDR2 are SNHLY and FYNNEI. V lost 5 bases and J lost 10; bases outside the gene matches: 12. The CDR3 length is 15 residues.

This chain joins TRBV4-2 and TRBJ2-7, with 7 bases that match TRBD1. The CDR3 contains 14 residues. The V gene's germline CDR1 is LGHNA and CDR2 YNFKEQ. Trimming took 4 bases from V and 2 from J; bases not matched to a gene: 5. The CDR3 bases are TGTGCCAGCAGCCTCGGGACAGCCACCTACGAGCAGTACTTC. As protein: CASSLGTATYEQYF.